One and the same sample provided the 25 T cell receptor beta chains below, sequenced in a study of human T cells and chemical hapten exposure. Described time point: pre-sensitization, week 0. Treatment reported: therapeutic diphenylcyclopropenone sensitization with weekly scalp DPC. Unfractionated whole blood was the source from which total RNA was extracted. TCRdb itself ran the RACE reads through MiXCR, one entry per CDR3 protein. The sample includes over 50,000 distinct CDR3 sequences, roughly a tenth of them seen just once. The sequencing here drew on whole blood, taken in connection with sensitization to the hapten diphenylcyclopropenone (DPC). The receptors here all came from a woman under 40 with alopecia areata. Some clones in this sample may be carry-over from other donors' samples.

This clonotype was detected only a few times. The V and J genes are TRBV6-2 or TRBV6-3 and TRBJ2-4, with 9 bases identical to TRBD1. Per germline, CDR1 MNHEY and CDR2 SVGEGT. J was trimmed by 9 bases and V by 6 bases; bases with no gene match: 9. The CDR3 loop spans 14 amino acids. CDR3 in amino acids: CASSLTGGEGIQYF. DNA for the CDR3: TGTGCCAGCAGCCTAACAGGGGGCGAAGGCATTCAGTACTTC.

This clonotype has ten or more counts. This chain connects TRBV4-3 to TRBJ2-1; no firm D call. The CDR3 length is 13 residues. Trimming took 2 bases from V and 8 from J, leaving 10 bases between them. Per the germline V gene, CDR1 is LGHNA and CDR2 is YSLEER. CDR3 region: CASSQPKTDEQFF. CDR3 bases: TGCGCCAGCAGCCAACCGAAGACGGATGAGCAGTTCTTC.

V usage is TRBV3-1 and J usage is TRBJ2-7; possibly TRBD2 for D (6 bases). The germline V gene encodes CDR1 LGHDT and CDR2 YNNKEL (reference sequence). CDR3 length equals 12 residues. Deletions cut 4 bases from V and 6 bases from J, with 10 bases between. The CDR3 loop is CASSLLGGEQYF. As DNA, the CDR3 is TGTGCCAGCAGCCTGCTGGGGGGCGAGCAGTACTTC.

This clonotype came up many times. The chain recombines TRBV29-1 with TRBJ2-5; TRBD2 agrees at 11 bases. Germline V gene lookup returns CDR1 SQVTM and CDR2 ANQGSEA. This CDR3 spans 15 amino acids. J lost 1 base, V lost 4 bases, and 5 bases had no gene match. The CDR3, as DNA: TGCAGCGTTGGGGTAGCGGGGGGGTTCCAAGAGACCCAGTACTTC. Translated, it gives CSVGVAGGFQETQYF.

This clonotype has just a few counts. This may be a read error: a much more frequent sequence differs by one nucleotide. The chain recombines TRBV28 with TRBJ1-2, with D hard to call. This CDR3 is 12 amino acids long. Trimming removed 11 bases at V and 6 bases at J, with 16 bases between. CDR1 and CDR2 (germline): MDHEN, SYDVKM. In nucleotides, the CDR3 is TGTGCCTTGAGAACGGGAAGTCATGGCTACACCTTC. Its translation: CALRTGSHGYTF.

This clonotype was found many times. V usage is TRBV10-1 and J usage is TRBJ1-5; no clear D. V dropped 8 bases and J dropped 0 bases, with 23 bases sitting between them. The CDR3 is 18 amino acids. The germline V gene has CDR1 WNHNN and CDR2 SYGVQD (reference sequence). In DNA form, the CDR3 reads TGCGCCAGCCCAATGACTGACAAGAGGCCTTATAGCAATCAGCCCCAGCATTTT. The encoded protein is CASPMTDKRPYSNQPQHF.

This clonotype came up many times. The V and J genes are TRBV5-6 and TRBJ1-1; no firm D call. Looked up from germline, CDR1 is SGHDT and CDR2 is YYEEEE. CDR3 length: 14 residues. Deletions cut 1 base from V and 8 bases from J, with 15 bases between. The CDR3 region has the DNA TGTGCCAGCAGCTTGTCCCACACGGATTCGGAAGCTTTCTTT. Its protein is CASSLSHTDSEAFF.

This clonotype was observed a handful of times. This sequence joins TRBV7-6 and TRBJ2-1; D gene unclear. V lost 1 base, J lost 4 bases, and 11 bases lay in between. CDR3 size: 15 residues. The germline V gene encodes CDR1 SGHVS and CDR2 FNYEAQ. CDR3 in DNA: TGTGCCAGCAGCTTAGATGGTGACTTGTACAATGAGCAGTTCTTC. This codes for CASSLDGDLYNEQFF.

This clonotype has just a few counts. The chain's CDR3 is CASKVPGNFAEAFF. CDR3 in DNA: TGTGCCAGCAAGGTACCTGGAAACTTCGCTGAAGCTTTCTTT. V is TRBV27 and J is TRBJ1-1, with D hard to call. Germline CDR1 is MNHEY and CDR2 is SMNVEV (reference sequence). This CDR3 has 14 amino acids. V lost 7 bases, J lost 6 bases, and 18 bases lay in between.

The V gene is TRBV10-3, the J gene TRBJ2-3; D may be TRBD1 (6 bases). Germline V gene sequence: CDR1 ENHRY, CDR2 SYGVKD. Trimming cost V 10 bases and J 2 bases, with 16 bases left between them. The CDR3 is 14 residues long. CDR3: CATLPGEFTDTQYF. CDR3 nucleotide sequence: TGTGCCACCCTACCAGGGGAGTTCACAGATACGCAGTATTTT.

J is TRBJ2-3 and V is TRBV20-1; 9 bases map to TRBD2. Germline V gene sequence: CDR1 DFQATT, CDR2 SNEGSKA (reference sequence). The ends lost 5 bases at V and 3 bases at J; junction bases unmatched: 9. The CDR3 loop spans 15 amino acids. CDR3 DNA sequence: TGCAGTGCTGCGGGAGGGGGGGGGCCGACAGATACGCAGTATTTT. Its protein product is CSAAGGGGPTDTQYF.

This clonotype came up a few times. The chain recombines TRBV30 with TRBJ1-1, with a possible D match to TRBD1 (5 bases). Trimming removed 3 bases from V and 0 bases from J, with 8 bases in between. The CDR3 sequence is 13 residues long. Germline V gene lookup returns CDR1 GTSNPN and CDR2 SVGIG (reference sequence). As DNA, the CDR3 is TGTGCCTGGAGCCGGGGGATGAACACTGAAGCTTTCTTT. Translating it yields CAWSRGMNTEAFF.

This clonotype showed up just a few times. The CDR3 sequence is CASSRATMTQYF. The CDR3 DNA reads TGTGCCAGCAGCCGGGCCACGATGACCCAGTACTTC. This chain links TRBV5-6 with TRBJ2-5; D uncertain. The germline V gene has CDR1 SGHDT and CDR2 YYEEEE. Trimming took off 4 bases at V and 7 bases at J, with 11 bases between the two ends. CDR3 size: 12 residues.

The genes are TRBV20-1 and TRBJ1-5, with D tentatively TRBD1 (5 bases). The germline gives CDR1 DFQATT, CDR2 SNEGSKA (reference sequence). CDR3 length: 13 residues. Trimming pared 8 bases from V and 2 bases from J, leaving 13 bases between. CDR3: CSSGRLGNQPQHF. CDR3 DNA: TGCAGTTCGGGACGGCTCGGCAATCAGCCCCAGCATTTT.

This clonotype was detected a few times. The chain recombines TRBV12-3 or TRBV12-4 with TRBJ1-4; D may be TRBD1 (5 bases). V lost 5 bases to trimming and J lost 4 bases, with 8 bases between them. The CDR3 sequence is 13 residues long. The CDR3 here is CASSGDGNEKLFF. As DNA, the CDR3 is TGTGCCAGCAGTGGGGACGGTAATGAAAAACTGTTTTTT.

Only a few counts were recorded for this clonotype. This rearrangement joins TRBV7-2 to TRBJ2-3; TRBD2 matches at 9 bases. Losses at the gene ends were 0 bases for V and 6 bases for J; bases not matched to a gene: 4. The CDR3 spans 15 residues. Germline CDR1 reads SGHTA; CDR2 reads FQGNSA. The CDR3 bases are TGTGCCAGCAGCTTAGCGCGGGGGGGCCGGGATACGCAGTATTTT. This gives the protein CASSLARGGRDTQYF.

The sample holds a few counts of this clonotype. The chain has TRBV5-4 and TRBJ2-1, with 7 bases that match TRBD1. CDR3 length: 14 amino acids. In germline, CDR1 is SGHNT, CDR2 YYREEE (reference sequence). Trimming took 3 bases from V and 4 from J; bases not matched to a gene: 4. The CDR3 nucleotides read TGTGCCAGCAGCTCTCAGGGGGAGTACAATGAGCAGTTCTTC. It encodes CASSSQGEYNEQFF.

V and J are TRBV12-5 and TRBJ1-1; weak D call: TRBD1 (5 bases). V lost 7 bases and J 3 bases, leaving 12 bases between the germline ends. The CDR3 has 13 amino acids. Germline loops: CDR1 LGHNT, CDR2 FRNRAP. The CDR3 DNA sequence: TGTGCTAGTGCCGCCCGGGGGGACACTGAAGCTTTCTTT. Translated: CASAARGDTEAFF.

The chain recombines TRBV5-6 with TRBJ2-7; D possibly corresponds to TRBD2 (5 bases). Germline V gene lookup returns CDR1 SGHDT and CDR2 YYEEEE. The CDR3 contains 15 residues. The V end lost 7 bases, the J end lost 3 bases, and 20 bases lay between the germline ends. The CDR3 protein is CASAPGPRDVYEQYF. Written as DNA, the CDR3 is TGTGCCAGCGCTCCAGGCCCCCGGGATGTCTACGAGCAGTACTTC.

There are many counts of this clonotype. This sequence joins TRBV12-3 or TRBV12-4 and TRBJ2-2, with 10 bases fitting TRBD1. V lost 5 bases, J lost 5 bases, and 5 bases stayed unmatched. CDR3 length: 15 amino acids. The CDR3 region is CASSLRTGGTGELFF. CDR3 nucleotides: TGTGCCAGCAGTCTAAGGACAGGGGGGACCGGGGAGCTGTTTTTT.

This clonotype was seen a handful of times. V is TRBV29-1 and J is TRBJ1-2, with a tentative D call TRBD1 (6 bases). Trimming removed 3 bases at V and 4 bases at J, with 15 bases between. CDR3 length: 14 residues. Germline V gives CDR1 SQVTM, CDR2 ANQGSEA. CDR3 bases: TGCAGCGTTGATCGTACAGGGATTTCCTATGGCTACACCTTC. Translating gives CSVDRTGISYGYTF.

This clonotype was detected ten times or more. The chain couples TRBV7-2 to TRBJ1-4, with TRBD1 matching 8 bases. The germline V gene encodes CDR1 SGHTA and CDR2 FQGNSA. The ends lost 4 bases at V and 0 bases at J; junction bases unmatched: 10. The CDR3 contains 18 residues. The CDR3 protein is CASSSFVPGQATNEKLFF. CDR3 sequence (DNA): TGTGCCAGCAGCTCCTTTGTCCCGGGACAGGCAACTAATGAAAAACTGTTTTTT.

V gene TRBV6-1 combines with J gene TRBJ1-2; no definite D call. Germline values: CDR1 MNHNS, CDR2 SASEGT. This CDR3 is 13 amino acids long. Deletions cut 2 bases from V and 12 bases from J, with 16 bases between. CDR3 DNA sequence: TGTGCCAGCAGTGAACCCGAATGGCCAGTCGACACCTTC. This codes for CASSEPEWPVDTF.

This clonotype was counted between two and nine times. The chain joins TRBV4-3 to TRBJ2-3; TRBD2 aligns across 7 bases. V lost 0 bases, J lost 0 bases, and 6 bases stayed unmatched. The CDR3 has 17 residues. Per germline, CDR1 LGHNA and CDR2 YSLEER. The CDR3 protein is CASSQDMASGSTDTQYF. The DNA for the CDR3 is TGCGCCAGCAGCCAAGATATGGCTAGCGGTAGCACAGATACGCAGTATTTT.

This chain uses TRBV4-3 with TRBJ2-1; perhaps TRBD1 as D (5 bases). CDR1 is LGHNA and CDR2 is YSLEER in the germline V gene. The V end lost 1 base, the J end lost 0 bases, and 13 bases lay between the germline ends. CDR3 length: 17 residues. As DNA, the CDR3 is TGCGCCAGCAGCCAAGGGGGCGGAGTGGGCTCCTACAATGAGCAGTTCTTC. Translation: CASSQGGGVGSYNEQFF.